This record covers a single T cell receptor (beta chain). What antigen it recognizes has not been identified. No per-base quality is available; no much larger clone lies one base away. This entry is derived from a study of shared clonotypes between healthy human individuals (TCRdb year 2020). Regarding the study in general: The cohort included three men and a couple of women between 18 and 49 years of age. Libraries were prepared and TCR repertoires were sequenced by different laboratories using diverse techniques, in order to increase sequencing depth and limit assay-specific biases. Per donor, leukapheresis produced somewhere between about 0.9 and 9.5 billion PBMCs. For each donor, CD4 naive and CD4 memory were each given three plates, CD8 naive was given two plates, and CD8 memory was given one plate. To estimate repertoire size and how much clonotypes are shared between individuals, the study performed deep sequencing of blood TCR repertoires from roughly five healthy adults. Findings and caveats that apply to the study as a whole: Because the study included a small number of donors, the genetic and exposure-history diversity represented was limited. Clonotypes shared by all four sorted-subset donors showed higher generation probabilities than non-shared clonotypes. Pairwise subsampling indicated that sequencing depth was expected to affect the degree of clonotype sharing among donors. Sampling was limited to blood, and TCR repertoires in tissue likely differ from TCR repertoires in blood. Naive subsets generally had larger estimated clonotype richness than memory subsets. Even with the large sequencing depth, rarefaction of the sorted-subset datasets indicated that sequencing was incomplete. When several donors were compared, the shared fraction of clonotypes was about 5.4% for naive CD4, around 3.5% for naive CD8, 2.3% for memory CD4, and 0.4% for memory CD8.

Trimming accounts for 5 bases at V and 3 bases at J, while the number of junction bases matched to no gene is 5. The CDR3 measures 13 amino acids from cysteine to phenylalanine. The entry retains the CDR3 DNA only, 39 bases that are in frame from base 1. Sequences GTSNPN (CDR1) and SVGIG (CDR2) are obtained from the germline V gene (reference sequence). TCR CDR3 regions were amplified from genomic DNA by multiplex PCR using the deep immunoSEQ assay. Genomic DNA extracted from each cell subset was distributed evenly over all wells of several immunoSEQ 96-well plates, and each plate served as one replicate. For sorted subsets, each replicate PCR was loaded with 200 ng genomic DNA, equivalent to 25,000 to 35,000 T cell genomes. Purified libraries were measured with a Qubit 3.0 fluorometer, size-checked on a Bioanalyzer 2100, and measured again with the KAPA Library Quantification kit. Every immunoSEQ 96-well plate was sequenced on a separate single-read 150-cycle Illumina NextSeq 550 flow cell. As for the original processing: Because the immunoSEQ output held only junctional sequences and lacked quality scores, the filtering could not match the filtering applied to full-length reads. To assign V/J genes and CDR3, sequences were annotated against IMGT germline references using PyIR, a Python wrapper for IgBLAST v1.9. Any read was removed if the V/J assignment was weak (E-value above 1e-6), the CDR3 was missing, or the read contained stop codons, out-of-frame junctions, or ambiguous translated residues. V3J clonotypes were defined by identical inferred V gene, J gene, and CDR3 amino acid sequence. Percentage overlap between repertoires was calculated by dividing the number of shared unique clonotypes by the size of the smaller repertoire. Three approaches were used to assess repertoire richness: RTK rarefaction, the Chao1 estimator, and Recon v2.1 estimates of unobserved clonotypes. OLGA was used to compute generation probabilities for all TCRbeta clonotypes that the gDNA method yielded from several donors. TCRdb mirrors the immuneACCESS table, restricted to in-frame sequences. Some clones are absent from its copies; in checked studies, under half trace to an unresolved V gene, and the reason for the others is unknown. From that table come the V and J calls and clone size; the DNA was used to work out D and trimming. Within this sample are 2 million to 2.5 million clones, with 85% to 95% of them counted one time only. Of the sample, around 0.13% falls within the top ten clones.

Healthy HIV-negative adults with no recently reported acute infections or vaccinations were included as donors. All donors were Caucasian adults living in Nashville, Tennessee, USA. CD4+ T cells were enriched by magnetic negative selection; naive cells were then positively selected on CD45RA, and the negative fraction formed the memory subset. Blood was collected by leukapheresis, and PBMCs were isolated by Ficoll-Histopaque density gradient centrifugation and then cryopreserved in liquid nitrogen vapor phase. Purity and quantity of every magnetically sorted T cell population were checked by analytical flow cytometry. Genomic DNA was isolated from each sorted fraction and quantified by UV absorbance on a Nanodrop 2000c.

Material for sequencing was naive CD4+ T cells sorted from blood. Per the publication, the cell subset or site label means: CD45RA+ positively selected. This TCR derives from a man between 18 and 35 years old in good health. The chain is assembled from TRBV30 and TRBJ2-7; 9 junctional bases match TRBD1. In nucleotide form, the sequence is TGTGCCTGGGCCGGGACAGGGCTCTACGAGCAGTACTTC. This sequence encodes CAWAGTGLYEQYF.